This TCR beta chain was observed in a study of memory CD4+ T cells and cytomegalovirus serostatus. The overall study: Healthy Belgian adult donors included about nine CMV-positive and some 23 CMV-negative people.

The sort gate was single viable CD3+CD4+CD8-CD45RO+ cells for memory CD4+ T cells. With 5 bases clipped from V and 2 bases from J, the junction kept 6 bases outside the gene matches. The CDR3 length is 15 residues. CDR1 and CDR2 from the germline V gene are LNHDA and SQIVND (reference sequence). The data were produced by immunoSEQ multiplex PCR, yet TCRdb's version contains in-frame clones alone and is incomplete. Here the sample spans 25,000 to 30,000 clones, roughly 76% being singletons. The rearrangement uses TRBV19 and TRBJ1-2; TRBD1 aligns across 9 bases. Sequenced: memory CD4+ T cells from blood. The TCR sequence derives from an adult in good health and CMV-seronegative. The CDR3 here is CASSAGTGRNYGYTF. The CDR3 nucleotides are TGTGCCAGTAGTGCGGGGACAGGGCGAAACTATGGCTACACCTTC.